What follows are 14 T cell receptor beta chains derived from one specimen sequenced in a study of beta chain features in type 1 diabetes. Notes on the study in general: TCRB CDR3s were moderately but significantly shorter in Type 1 diabetes patients in all four CD4+ subsets.

No antigen is known for these receptors. As every portion of the isolated RNA was reverse transcribed, the sequencing read expressed TCRB transcripts. Using immunoSEQ multiplex PCR, the repertoire was profiled, and TCRdb retains in-frame clones only, with some absent. The sample contains about 280,000 clones, over 12% of which appear only once. Sequencing input: naive CD4+ T cells from blood. Receptors originate from a man younger than 30 with type 1 diabetes.

This clone has just a few counts. The gene calls are TRBV5-1 and TRBJ2-5; TRBD1 might be the D (6 bases). With 1 base removed from V and 4 bases from J, the gap between germline ends came to 11 bases. CDR3 length equals 14 residues. Germline V gene sequence: CDR1 SGHRS, CDR2 YFSETQ. The CDR3 bases are TGCGCCAGCAGCTTGTCGGCACAGGGAGAGACCCAGTACTTC. It specifies CASSLSAQGETQYF.

V gene TRBV5-1 combines with J gene TRBJ1-2, with 9 bases lining up with TRBD1. Per germline, CDR1 SGHRS and CDR2 YFSETQ. The CDR3 runs to 17 residues. Trimming removed 0 bases from V and 1 base from J; junction bases left unmatched: 7. For the CDR3, the DNA is TGCGCCAGCAGCTTGGGAGTGACAGGGGGTTTTAACTATGGCTACACCTTC. It specifies CASSLGVTGGFNYGYTF.

This clone has a handful of counts. The rearrangement links TRBV11-2 to TRBJ1-1; D uncertain. CDR3 length: 12 amino acids. From germline, CDR1 is SGHAT and CDR2 FQNNGV. V gave up 2 bases and J gave up 8 bases, with 9 bases separating them. This chain's CDR3 is CASSLMRAEAFF. Written as DNA, the CDR3 is TGTGCCAGCAGCTTAATGCGGGCGGAAGCTTTCTTT.

The chain has TRBV21-1 and TRBJ2-1; the table assigns TRBD2, which was not confirmed against the DNA. TRBV21-1 is given as a pseudogene. This CDR3 comprises 12 residues. The CDR3 loop is CAAKGGYDEQFF. The CDR3 coding sequence is TGTGCCGCTAAGGGGGGGTACGATGAGCAGTTCTTC.

V usage is TRBV29-1 and J usage is TRBJ2-3, with D possibly TRBD1 on 6 matching bases. The CDR3 has 12 residues. V lost 2 bases and J lost 3, with 6 bases in between. Germline values: CDR1 SQVTM, CDR2 ANQGSEA. The CDR3: CSVEQGTDTQYF. Written as DNA, the CDR3 is TGCAGCGTTGAACAGGGGACAGATACGCAGTATTTT.

Only a few counts were recorded for this clone. This chain uses TRBV7-2 with TRBJ2-1; the match to TRBD2 covers 9 bases. The J segment lost 4 bases and the V segment lost 4 bases, leaving 5 bases of the junction unmatched. The CDR3 extends over 15 amino acids. Germline CDR1 is SGHTA and CDR2 is FQGNSA. The CDR3 DNA reads TGTGCCAGCAGCTCGGACAGCGGGGGGTACAATGAGCAGTTCTTC. It codes for CASSSDSGGYNEQFF.

This clone was counted between two and nine times. The chain carries TRBV2 and TRBJ2-2, with a weak D call TRBD1 (5 bases). Trimming cost V 6 bases and J 10 bases, with 12 bases left between them. The CDR3 has 12 residues. The germline V gene has CDR1 SNHLY and CDR2 FYNNEI. The CDR3, as DNA: TGTGCCAGCAGGGTGGACATAGAGGAGCTGTTTTTT. It encodes CASRVDIEELFF.

This clone came up a few times. This CDR3 reads CASTGLWTGGLNYGYTF. The CDR3 nucleotides read TGCGCCAGCACCGGTTTGTGGACAGGGGGCCTAAACTATGGCTACACCTTC. V gene TRBV4-3 combines with J gene TRBJ1-2, with 11 bases identical to TRBD1. V lost 7 bases, J lost 2 bases, and 12 bases stayed unmatched. CDR3 length: 17 residues. CDR1 LGHNA and CDR2 YSLEER come from the germline V gene.

The J gene is TRBJ1-6, the V gene TRBV25-1; 9 nucleotides agree with TRBD1. The CDR3 covers 13 residues. The germline V gene has CDR1 MGHDK and CDR2 SYGVNS. After removal of 9 bases from V and 6 bases from J, the junction contained 3 bases not matched to a gene. The CDR3 region is CASRDRVNSPLHF. The CDR3 DNA sequence: TGTGCCAGTCGGGACAGGGTTAATTCACCCCTCCACTTT. Full variable domain (remainder filled in from reference TRBV25-1 and TRBJ1-6): EADIYQTPRYLVIGTGKKITLECSQTMGHDKMYWYQQDPGMELHLIHYSYGVNSTEKGDLSSESTVSRIRTEHFPLTLESARPSHTSQYLCASRDRVNSPLHFGNGTRLTVT.

This clone turned up a few times. The chain has TRBV28 and TRBJ2-3, with D uncertain. The V gene lost 7 bases and the J gene lost 0 bases, with 8 bases spanning the gap. Germline V gene data show CDR1 as MDHEN and CDR2 as SYDVKM. The CDR3 sequence is 13 residues long. The CDR3 bases are TGTGCCAGCAAGTGGCTTAGCACAGATACGCAGTATTTT. It codes for CASKWLSTDTQYF.

V is TRBV29-1 and J is TRBJ1-1; D is perhaps TRBD1 (6 bases). Per germline, CDR1 SQVTM and CDR2 ANQGSEA. The CDR3 is 12 residues long. V dropped 7 bases and J dropped 10 bases, with 19 bases sitting between them. The CDR3 bases are TGCAGCGCTTGGGACACCGGAGTCGGAGCTTTCTTT. Translation: CSAWDTGVGAFF.

CDR3 bases: TGTGCCAGCTCACAGGGACAGGCCAACACTGAAGCTTTCTTT. As protein: CASSQGQANTEAFF. This sequence joins TRBV18 and TRBJ1-1; 8 bases are shared with TRBD1. The V segment lost 4 bases and the J segment 2 bases; nucleotides outside the gene matches: 3. CDR3 length: 14 amino acids. CDR1 and CDR2 from the germline V gene are KGHSH and LQKENI.

The CDR3 sequence: CAISEDAGNNEQFF. The CDR3 DNA reads TGTGCCATCAGTGAGGATGCGGGGAACAATGAGCAGTTCTTC. This rearrangement joins TRBV10-3 to TRBJ2-1; maybe TRBD2 (6 bases). The CDR3 extends over 14 amino acids. V was clipped by 2 bases and J by 5 bases, with 10 bases between them. CDR1 and CDR2 from the germline V gene are ENHRY and SYGVKD.

The table lists this clone with a few counts. The V and J genes are TRBV12-5 and TRBJ1-2, with D possibly matching TRBD1 (5 bases). The germline CDR1 and CDR2 sequences are LGHNT and FRNRAP. This CDR3 has 14 residues. V dropped 1 base and J dropped 2 bases, with 8 bases sitting between them. CDR3 DNA: TGTGCTAGTGGTTTGGGACAGAGCAACTATGGCTACACCTTC. Translating it yields CASGLGQSNYGYTF.